The rows below give T cell receptor beta chains drawn from one sample of a study of blood T cells in healthy people across ages. TCRdb fed the 5' RACE reads into MiXCR, producing one record per CDR3 protein. This sample has around 1,000,000 distinct CDR3 sequences, with 35% to 40% found just once. What was sequenced was blood. Receptors were obtained from a man younger than 30 in good health. CDR3s include the opening cysteine and the closing phenylalanine or tryptophan. Each record gives: CDR3 protein, CDR3 DNA, V gene, D gene, clone size, J gene. The D gene is left open where the match is weak. Rows may omit the clone size; those that give it use once, few, many or a size class.

cdr3_aa: CASSRLVMYTQYF
cdr3_nt: TGTGCCAGCAGCCGACTAGTGATGTATACGCAGTATTTT
v_call: TRBV7-2
d_call: -
clone_size: -
j_call: TRBJ2-3

cdr3_aa: CSVGRHPESGELFF
cdr3_nt: TGCAGCGTTGGTCGGCACCCTGAGTCCGGGGAGCTGTTTTTT
v_call: TRBV29-1
d_call: -
clone_size: -
j_call: TRBJ2-2

cdr3_aa: CASTKGSANYGYTF
cdr3_nt: TGTGCCAGCACTAAGGGGAGTGCTAACTATGGCTACACCTTC
v_call: TRBV7-2
d_call: -
clone_size: few
j_call: TRBJ1-2

cdr3_aa: CASSLALGMGAQPQHF
cdr3_nt: TGTGCCAGCAGTTTAGCGCTAGGTATGGGGGCTCAGCCCCAGCATTTT
v_call: TRBV12-3/TRBV12-4
d_call: -
clone_size: -
j_call: TRBJ1-5

cdr3_aa: CASSESLTGVQPQHF
cdr3_nt: TGCGCCAGCAGTGAGTCCTTAACAGGCGTACAGCCCCAGCATTTT
v_call: TRBV10-2
d_call: -
clone_size: few
j_call: TRBJ1-5

cdr3_aa: CAISESDSPNEKLFF
cdr3_nt: TGTGCCATCAGTGAGTCTGACAGCCCTAATGAAAAACTGTTTTTT
v_call: TRBV10-3
d_call: -
clone_size: -
j_call: TRBJ1-4

cdr3_aa: CASRRDRLSTDTQYF
cdr3_nt: TGCGCCAGCAGACGTGACAGACTTTCCACAGATACGCAGTATTTT
v_call: TRBV5-1
d_call: -
clone_size: few
j_call: TRBJ2-3

cdr3_aa: CASSYSDLDGPNTEAFF
cdr3_nt: TGTGCCAGCAGTTACTCGGACCTGGACGGCCCGAACACTGAAGCTTTCTTT
v_call: TRBV6-5
d_call: -
clone_size: -
j_call: TRBJ1-1

cdr3_aa: CASSDYRDRAYF
cdr3_nt: TGTGCCAGCAGTGATTACCGGGACAGGGCGTACTTC
v_call: TRBV25-1
d_call: TRBD1
clone_size: few
j_call: TRBJ2-7

cdr3_aa: CASSYGLAGGADTQYF
cdr3_nt: TGTGCCAGCAGCTACGGACTAGCGGGGGGTGCAGATACGCAGTATTTT
v_call: TRBV7-8
d_call: TRBD2
clone_size: -
j_call: TRBJ2-3

cdr3_aa: CATSDSRDASNTEAFF
cdr3_nt: TGTGCCACCAGTGATTCTCGGGACGCCTCGAACACTGAAGCTTTCTTT
v_call: TRBV24-1
d_call: -
clone_size: -
j_call: TRBJ1-1

cdr3_aa: CASSLAPGQAANYGYTF
cdr3_nt: TGTGCCAGCAGCTTAGCCCCGGGACAGGCTGCTAACTATGGCTACACCTTC
v_call: TRBV7-9
d_call: TRBD1
clone_size: few
j_call: TRBJ1-2

cdr3_aa: CASSWTGQRVQPQHF
cdr3_nt: TGTGCCAGCAGTTGGACGGGACAGCGCGTTCAGCCCCAGCATTTT
v_call: TRBV28
d_call: TRBD1
clone_size: -
j_call: TRBJ1-5

cdr3_aa: CASSFGQGATNEKLFF
cdr3_nt: TGTGCCAGCAGTTTTGGCCAGGGCGCAACTAATGAAAAACTGTTTTTT
v_call: TRBV12-3/TRBV12-4
d_call: -
clone_size: -
j_call: TRBJ1-4

cdr3_aa: CANRAPLVRNNNEQFF
cdr3_nt: TGTGCCAACAGGGCCCCATTGGTCCGGAACAACAATGAGCAGTTCTTC
v_call: TRBV11-2
d_call: -
clone_size: -
j_call: TRBJ2-1

cdr3_aa: CASSFYAGANEKLFF
cdr3_nt: TGTGCCAGCAGCTTCTATGCAGGGGCGAATGAAAAACTGTTTTTT
v_call: TRBV7-2
d_call: -
clone_size: -
j_call: TRBJ1-4

cdr3_aa: CAISETDGARNEQYF
cdr3_nt: TGTGCCATCAGTGAGACGGACGGGGCTAGGAATGAGCAGTACTTC
v_call: TRBV10-3
d_call: -
clone_size: -
j_call: TRBJ2-7

cdr3_aa: CASSAGGGSTDTQYF
cdr3_nt: TGTGCCAGCAGCGCAGGCGGGGGTAGCACAGATACGCAGTATTTT
v_call: TRBV9
d_call: TRBD2
clone_size: -
j_call: TRBJ2-3

cdr3_aa: CASSYSDQNYGYTF
cdr3_nt: TGTGCCAGCAGTTACTCGGATCAGAACTATGGCTACACCTTC
v_call: TRBV6-5
d_call: -
clone_size: few
j_call: TRBJ1-2

cdr3_aa: CSVEDLHGLAGDEQFF
cdr3_nt: TGCAGCGTTGAAGATCTTCACGGACTAGCGGGGGATGAGCAGTTCTTC
v_call: TRBV29-1
d_call: TRBD2
clone_size: many
j_call: TRBJ2-1

cdr3_aa: CSVFGANTEAFF
cdr3_nt: TGCAGCGTTTTCGGGGCGAACACTGAAGCTTTCTTT
v_call: TRBV29-1
d_call: -
clone_size: -
j_call: TRBJ1-1

cdr3_aa: CSVRGLAGVDEQFF
cdr3_nt: TGCAGCGTCCGAGGACTAGCGGGGGTGGATGAGCAGTTCTTC
v_call: TRBV29-1
d_call: TRBD2
clone_size: few
j_call: TRBJ2-1

cdr3_aa: CASSYPPQGPSTNEKLFF
cdr3_nt: TGTGCCAGCAGTTACCCCCCTCAGGGGCCTTCAACTAATGAAAAACTGTTTTTT
v_call: TRBV6-5
d_call: -
clone_size: -
j_call: TRBJ1-4

cdr3_aa: CASSLRGLAGGLQYF
cdr3_nt: TGTGCCAGCAGTTTGCGGGGACTAGCGGGGGGATTACAGTACTTC
v_call: TRBV12-3/TRBV12-4
d_call: TRBD2
clone_size: once
j_call: TRBJ2-7

cdr3_aa: CSADRGGTLNTEAFF
cdr3_nt: TGCAGTGCGGACAGAGGGGGAACTTTGAACACTGAAGCTTTCTTT
v_call: TRBV20-1
d_call: -
clone_size: few
j_call: TRBJ1-1

cdr3_aa: CASSPSPKEPQHF
cdr3_nt: TGTGCCAGCAGCCCAAGCCCGAAGGAGCCCCAGCATTTT
v_call: TRBV9
d_call: -
clone_size: -
j_call: TRBJ1-5

cdr3_aa: CASSYTVFLNQPQHF
cdr3_nt: TGTGCCAGTAGCTATACAGTCTTCCTCAATCAGCCCCAGCATTTT
v_call: TRBV19
d_call: -
clone_size: -
j_call: TRBJ1-5

cdr3_aa: CASSSPGQENQPQHF
cdr3_nt: TGTGCCAGCAGTTCCCCGGGACAGGAGAATCAGCCCCAGCATTTT
v_call: TRBV28
d_call: TRBD1
clone_size: -
j_call: TRBJ1-5

cdr3_aa: CAGSQDAQTKANYGYTF
cdr3_nt: TGCGCCGGCAGCCAAGATGCCCAGACAAAAGCTAACTATGGCTACACCTTC
v_call: TRBV4-3
d_call: -
clone_size: -
j_call: TRBJ1-2

cdr3_aa: CSVEANSYEQYF
cdr3_nt: TGCAGCGTTGAGGCAAACTCCTACGAGCAGTACTTC
v_call: TRBV29-1
d_call: -
clone_size: few
j_call: TRBJ2-7

cdr3_aa: CASSHVRGRTQYF
cdr3_nt: TGTGCCAGCAGTCATGTTAGGGGGAGGACCCAGTACTTC
v_call: TRBV2
d_call: -
clone_size: -
j_call: TRBJ2-5

cdr3_aa: CASSLGLAGPKQFF
cdr3_nt: TGCGCCAGCAGCTTAGGACTAGCGGGCCCTAAGCAGTTCTTC
v_call: TRBV5-1
d_call: TRBD2
clone_size: few
j_call: TRBJ2-1

cdr3_aa: CASSATGVVYGYTF
cdr3_nt: TGTGCCAGCAGCGCGACAGGGGTAGTCTATGGCTACACCTTC
v_call: TRBV9
d_call: TRBD1
clone_size: -
j_call: TRBJ1-2

cdr3_aa: CASSQEVLLIGEKLFF
cdr3_nt: TGCGCCAGCAGCCAAGAGGTGCTCCTTATCGGGGAAAAACTGTTTTTT
v_call: TRBV4-1
d_call: -
clone_size: -
j_call: TRBJ1-4

cdr3_aa: CSASNKGDTEAFF
cdr3_nt: TGCAGTGCTAGCAACAAGGGGGACACTGAAGCTTTCTTT
v_call: TRBV20-1
d_call: -
clone_size: few
j_call: TRBJ1-1

cdr3_aa: CSVGVSGYTF
cdr3_nt: TGCAGCGTTGGCGTAAGTGGCTACACCTTC
v_call: TRBV29-1
d_call: -
clone_size: -
j_call: TRBJ1-2

cdr3_aa: CASSPSSTGRDGYTF
cdr3_nt: TGTGCCAGCAGTCCCTCAAGTACGGGGCGGGATGGCTACACCTTC
v_call: TRBV27
d_call: -
clone_size: few
j_call: TRBJ1-2

cdr3_aa: CASPSGVQETQYF
cdr3_nt: TGTGCCAGCCCTAGCGGGGTCCAAGAGACCCAGTACTTC
v_call: TRBV2
d_call: TRBD2
clone_size: -
j_call: TRBJ2-5

cdr3_aa: CASSPSQLGDGYTF
cdr3_nt: TGTGCCAGTAGCCCCTCCCAGTTGGGCGATGGCTACACCTTC
v_call: TRBV19
d_call: -
clone_size: -
j_call: TRBJ1-2

cdr3_aa: CASRAYEQYF
cdr3_nt: TGTGCCAGCAGAGCTTACGAGCAGTACTTC
v_call: TRBV2
d_call: -
clone_size: few
j_call: TRBJ2-7

cdr3_aa: CASRFNTGETQYF
cdr3_nt: TGTGCCAGCAGGTTCAATACGGGGGAGACCCAGTACTTC
v_call: TRBV13
d_call: -
clone_size: few
j_call: TRBJ2-5

cdr3_aa: CSAARGSNQPQHF
cdr3_nt: TGCAGCGCTGCCCGCGGGTCCAATCAGCCCCAGCATTTT
v_call: TRBV29-1
d_call: -
clone_size: -
j_call: TRBJ1-5

cdr3_aa: CASSQADGRREQFF
cdr3_nt: TGTGCCAGCAGCCAAGCTGACGGGCGTAGGGAGCAGTTCTTC
v_call: TRBV4-2
d_call: -
clone_size: -
j_call: TRBJ2-1

cdr3_aa: CSVEGRLSTEAFF
cdr3_nt: TGCAGCGTTGAGGGGCGGTTGTCCACTGAAGCTTTCTTT
v_call: TRBV29-1
d_call: -
clone_size: few
j_call: TRBJ1-1

cdr3_aa: CASSQAAGQTNEKLFF
cdr3_nt: TGCGCCAGCAGCCAAGCGGCCGGCCAAACTAATGAAAAACTGTTTTTT
v_call: TRBV4-3
d_call: -
clone_size: -
j_call: TRBJ1-4

cdr3_aa: CASSSPGTGRMIYGYTF
cdr3_nt: TGTGCCAGCAGCTCTCCCGGGACCGGGAGAATGATCTATGGCTACACCTTC
v_call: TRBV9
d_call: -
clone_size: many
j_call: TRBJ1-2

cdr3_aa: CASSRTGGVGYTF
cdr3_nt: TGTGCCAGCAGTCGGACAGGGGGCGTTGGCTACACCTTC
v_call: TRBV28
d_call: TRBD1
clone_size: -
j_call: TRBJ1-2

cdr3_aa: CASSDAVTPQHF
cdr3_nt: TGTGCCAGCAGTGACGCAGTTACGCCCCAGCATTTT
v_call: TRBV2
d_call: -
clone_size: few
j_call: TRBJ1-5

cdr3_aa: CASSSSGTANEKLFF
cdr3_nt: TGTGCCAGCAGTTCATCCGGGACAGCGAATGAAAAACTGTTTTTT
v_call: TRBV12-3/TRBV12-4
d_call: TRBD1
clone_size: few
j_call: TRBJ1-4

cdr3_aa: CASSQGGALLPGELFF
cdr3_nt: TGCGCCAGCAGCCAAGGGGGCGCGTTGTTGCCCGGGGAGCTGTTTTTT
v_call: TRBV4-3
d_call: -
clone_size: many
j_call: TRBJ2-2

cdr3_aa: CASSVDEGAHYGYTF
cdr3_nt: TGTGCCAGCAGCGTAGATGAAGGGGCTCACTATGGCTACACCTTC
v_call: TRBV9
d_call: -
clone_size: -
j_call: TRBJ1-2

cdr3_aa: CASSYFAENSPLHF
cdr3_nt: TGTGCCAGCAGTTACTTCGCCGAGAATTCACCCCTCCACTTT
v_call: TRBV6-2/TRBV6-3
d_call: -
clone_size: -
j_call: TRBJ1-6

cdr3_aa: CVSSQKGPLRGTEAFF
cdr3_nt: TGTGTCAGCAGCCAAAAAGGACCCCTACGGGGCACTGAAGCTTTCTTT
v_call: TRBV3-1
d_call: -
clone_size: -
j_call: TRBJ1-1

cdr3_aa: CASSAVTSGGRTDTQYF
cdr3_nt: TGTGCCAGCAGCGCCGTGACTAGCGGGGGGCGCACAGATACGCAGTATTTT
v_call: TRBV9
d_call: TRBD2
clone_size: -
j_call: TRBJ2-3

cdr3_aa: CASSLAPVVYSNQPQHF
cdr3_nt: TGTGCCAGCAGTTTAGCGCCCGTGGTTTATAGCAATCAGCCCCAGCATTTT
v_call: TRBV12-3/TRBV12-4
d_call: -
clone_size: once
j_call: TRBJ1-5

cdr3_aa: CATSSGGPEQYF
cdr3_nt: TGTGCCACCAGCAGTGGGGGTCCCGAGCAGTACTTC
v_call: TRBV15
d_call: -
clone_size: -
j_call: TRBJ2-7

cdr3_aa: CASSILRKRGHTEAFF
cdr3_nt: TGCGCCAGCAGCATACTCAGGAAAAGGGGGCACACTGAAGCTTTCTTT
v_call: TRBV5-1
d_call: TRBD1
clone_size: few
j_call: TRBJ1-1